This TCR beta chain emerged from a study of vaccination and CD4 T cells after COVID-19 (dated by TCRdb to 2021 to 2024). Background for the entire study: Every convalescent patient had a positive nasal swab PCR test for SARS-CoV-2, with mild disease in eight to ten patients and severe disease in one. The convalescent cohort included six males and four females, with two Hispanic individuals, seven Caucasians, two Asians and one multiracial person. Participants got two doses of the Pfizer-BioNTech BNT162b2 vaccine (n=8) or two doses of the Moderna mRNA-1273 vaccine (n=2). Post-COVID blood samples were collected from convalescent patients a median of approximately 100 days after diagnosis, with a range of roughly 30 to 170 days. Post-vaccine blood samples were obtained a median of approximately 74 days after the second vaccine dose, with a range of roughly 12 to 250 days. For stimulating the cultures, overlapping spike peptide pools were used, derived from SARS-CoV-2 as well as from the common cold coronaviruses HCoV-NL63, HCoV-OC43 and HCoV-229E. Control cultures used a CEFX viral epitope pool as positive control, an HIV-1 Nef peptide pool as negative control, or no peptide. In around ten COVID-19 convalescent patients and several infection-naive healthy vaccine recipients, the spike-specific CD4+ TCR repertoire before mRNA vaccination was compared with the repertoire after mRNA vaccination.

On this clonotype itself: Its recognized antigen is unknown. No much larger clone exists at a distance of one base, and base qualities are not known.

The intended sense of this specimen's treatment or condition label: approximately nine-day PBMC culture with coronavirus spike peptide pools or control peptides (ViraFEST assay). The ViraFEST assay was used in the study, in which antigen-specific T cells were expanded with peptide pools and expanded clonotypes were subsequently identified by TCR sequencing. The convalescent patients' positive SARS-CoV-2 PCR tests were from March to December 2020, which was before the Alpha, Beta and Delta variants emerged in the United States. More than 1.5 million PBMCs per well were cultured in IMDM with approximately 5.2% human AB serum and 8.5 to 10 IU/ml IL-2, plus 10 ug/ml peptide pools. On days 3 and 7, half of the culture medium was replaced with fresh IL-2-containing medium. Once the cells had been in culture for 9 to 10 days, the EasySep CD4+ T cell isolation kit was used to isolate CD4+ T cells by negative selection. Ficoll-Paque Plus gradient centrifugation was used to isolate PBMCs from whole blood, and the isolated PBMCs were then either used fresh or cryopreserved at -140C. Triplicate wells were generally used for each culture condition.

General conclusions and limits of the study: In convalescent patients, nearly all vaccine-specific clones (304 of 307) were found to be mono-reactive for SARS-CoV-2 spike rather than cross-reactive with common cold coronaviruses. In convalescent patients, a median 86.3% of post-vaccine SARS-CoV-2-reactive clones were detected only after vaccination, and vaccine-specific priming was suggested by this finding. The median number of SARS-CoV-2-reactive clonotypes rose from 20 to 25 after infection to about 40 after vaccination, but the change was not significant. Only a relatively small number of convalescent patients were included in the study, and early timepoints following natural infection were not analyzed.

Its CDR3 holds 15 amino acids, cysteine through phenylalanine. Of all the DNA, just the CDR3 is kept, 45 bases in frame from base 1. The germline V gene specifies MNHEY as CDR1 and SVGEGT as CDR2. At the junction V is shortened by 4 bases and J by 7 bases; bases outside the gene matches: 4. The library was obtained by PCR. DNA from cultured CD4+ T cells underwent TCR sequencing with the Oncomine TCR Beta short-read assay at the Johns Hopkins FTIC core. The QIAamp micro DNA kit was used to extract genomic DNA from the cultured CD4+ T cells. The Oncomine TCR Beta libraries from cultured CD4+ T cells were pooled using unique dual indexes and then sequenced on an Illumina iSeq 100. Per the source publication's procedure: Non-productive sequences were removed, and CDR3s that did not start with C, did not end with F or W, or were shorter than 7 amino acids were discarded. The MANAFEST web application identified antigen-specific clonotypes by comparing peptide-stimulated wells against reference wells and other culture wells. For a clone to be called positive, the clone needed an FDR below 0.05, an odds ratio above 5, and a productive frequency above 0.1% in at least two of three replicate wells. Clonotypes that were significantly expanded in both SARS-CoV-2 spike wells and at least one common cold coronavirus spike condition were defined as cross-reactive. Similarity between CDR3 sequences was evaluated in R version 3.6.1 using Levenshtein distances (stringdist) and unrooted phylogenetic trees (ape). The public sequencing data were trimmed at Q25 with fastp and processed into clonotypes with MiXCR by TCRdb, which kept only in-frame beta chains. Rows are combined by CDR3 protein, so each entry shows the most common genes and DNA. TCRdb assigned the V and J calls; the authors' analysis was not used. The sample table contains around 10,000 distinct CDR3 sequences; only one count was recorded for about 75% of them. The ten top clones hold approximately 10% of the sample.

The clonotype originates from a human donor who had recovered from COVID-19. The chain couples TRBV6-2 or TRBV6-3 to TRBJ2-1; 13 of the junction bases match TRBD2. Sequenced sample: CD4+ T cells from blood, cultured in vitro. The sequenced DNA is TGTGCCAGCAGTTCTAGGACTAGCGGGGGAAATGAGCAGTTCTTC. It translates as CASSSRTSGGNEQFF.